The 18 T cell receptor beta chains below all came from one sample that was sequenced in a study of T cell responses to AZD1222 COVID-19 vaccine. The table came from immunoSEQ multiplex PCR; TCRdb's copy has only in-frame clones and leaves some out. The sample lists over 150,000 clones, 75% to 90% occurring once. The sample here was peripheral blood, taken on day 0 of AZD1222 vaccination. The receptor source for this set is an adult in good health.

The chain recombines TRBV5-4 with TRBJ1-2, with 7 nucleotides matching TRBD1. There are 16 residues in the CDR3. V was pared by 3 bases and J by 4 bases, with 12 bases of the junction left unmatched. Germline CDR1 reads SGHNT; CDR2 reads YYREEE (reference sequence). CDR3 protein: CASSWETGTAPYGYTF. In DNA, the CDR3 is TGTGCCAGCAGCTGGGAGACCGGGACAGCTCCCTATGGCTACACCTTC. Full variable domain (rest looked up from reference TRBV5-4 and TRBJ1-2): ETGVTQSPTHLIKTRGQQVTLRCSSQSGHNTVSWYQQALGQGPQFIFQYYREEENGRGNFPPRFSGLQFPNYSSELNVNALELDDSALYLCASSWETGTAPYGYTFGSGTRLTVV.

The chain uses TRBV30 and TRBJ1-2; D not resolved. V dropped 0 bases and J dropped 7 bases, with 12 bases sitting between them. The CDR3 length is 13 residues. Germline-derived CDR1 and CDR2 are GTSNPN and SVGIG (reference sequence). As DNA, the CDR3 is TGTGCCTGGAGTGTATTTCTCACCGGTGGCTACACCTTC. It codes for CAWSVFLTGGYTF.

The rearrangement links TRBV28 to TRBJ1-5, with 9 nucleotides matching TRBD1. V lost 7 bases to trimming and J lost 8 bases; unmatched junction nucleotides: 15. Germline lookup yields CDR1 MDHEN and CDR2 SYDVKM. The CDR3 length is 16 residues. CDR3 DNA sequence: TGTGCCAGCATCGGGGTGGCGGGACAGGGAAAAGAGCCCCAGCATTTT. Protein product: CASIGVAGQGKEPQHF.

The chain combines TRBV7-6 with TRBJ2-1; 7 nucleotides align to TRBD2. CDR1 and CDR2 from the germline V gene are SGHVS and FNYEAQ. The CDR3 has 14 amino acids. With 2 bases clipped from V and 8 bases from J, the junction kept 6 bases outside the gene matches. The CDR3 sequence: CASSLPSGGDEQFF. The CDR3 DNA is TGTGCCAGCAGCTTACCTAGCGGAGGGGATGAGCAGTTCTTC. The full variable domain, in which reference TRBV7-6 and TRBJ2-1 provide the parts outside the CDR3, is GAGVSQSPRYKVTKRGQDVALRCDPISGHVSLYWYRQALGQGPEFLTYFNYEAQQDKSGLPNDRFSAERPEGSISTLTIQRTEQRDSAMYRCASSLPSGGDEQFFGPGTRLTVL.

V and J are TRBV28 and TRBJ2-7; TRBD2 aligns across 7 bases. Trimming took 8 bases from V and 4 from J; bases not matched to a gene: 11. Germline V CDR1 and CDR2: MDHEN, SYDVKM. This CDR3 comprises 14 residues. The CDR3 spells CASSLGGGVYEQYF. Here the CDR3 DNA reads TGTGCCAGCTCCCTGGGGGGGGGAGTTTACGAGCAGTACTTC.

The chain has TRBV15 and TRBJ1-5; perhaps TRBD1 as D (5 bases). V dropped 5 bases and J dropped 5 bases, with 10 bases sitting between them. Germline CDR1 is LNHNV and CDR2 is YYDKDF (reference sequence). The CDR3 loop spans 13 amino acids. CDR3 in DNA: TGTGCCACCAGCCAACGGGGGGATCAGCCCCAGCATTTT. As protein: CATSQRGDQPQHF.

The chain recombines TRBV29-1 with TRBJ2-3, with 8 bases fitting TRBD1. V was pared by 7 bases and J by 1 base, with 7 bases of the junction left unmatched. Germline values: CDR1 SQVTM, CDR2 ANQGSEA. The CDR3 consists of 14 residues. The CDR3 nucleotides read TGCAGCGCGACCCAGGGACAGGGCACAGATACGCAGTATTTT. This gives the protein CSATQGQGTDTQYF.

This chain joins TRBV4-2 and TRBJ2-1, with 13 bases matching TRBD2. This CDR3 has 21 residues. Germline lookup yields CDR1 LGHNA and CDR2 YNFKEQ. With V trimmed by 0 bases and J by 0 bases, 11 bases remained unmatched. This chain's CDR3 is CASSQESVPGLAGSSYNEQFF. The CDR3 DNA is TGTGCCAGCAGCCAAGAGAGTGTTCCGGGACTAGCGGGGAGCTCCTACAATGAGCAGTTCTTC.

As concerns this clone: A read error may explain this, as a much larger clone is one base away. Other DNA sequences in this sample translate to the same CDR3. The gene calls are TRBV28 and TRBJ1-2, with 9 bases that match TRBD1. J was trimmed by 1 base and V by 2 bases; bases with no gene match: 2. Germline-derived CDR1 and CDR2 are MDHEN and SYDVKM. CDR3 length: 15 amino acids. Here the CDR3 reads CASSLETGGNYGYTF. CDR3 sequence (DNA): TGTGCCAGCAGTTTAGAGACAGGGGGTAACTATGGCTACACCTTC.

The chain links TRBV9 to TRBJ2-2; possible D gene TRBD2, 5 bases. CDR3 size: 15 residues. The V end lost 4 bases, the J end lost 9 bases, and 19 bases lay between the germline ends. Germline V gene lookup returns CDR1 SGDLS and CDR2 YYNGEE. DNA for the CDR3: TGTGCCAGCAGCCCCCGTTCCGGGAATCAAAGGGAGCTGTTTTTT. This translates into CASSPRSGNQRELFF.

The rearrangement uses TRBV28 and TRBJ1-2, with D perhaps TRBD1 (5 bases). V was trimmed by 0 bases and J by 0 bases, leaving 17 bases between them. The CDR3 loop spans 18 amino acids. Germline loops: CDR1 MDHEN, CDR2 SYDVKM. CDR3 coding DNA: TGTGCCAGCAGTTTATGGCTACAGGTAGGGATATCTAACTATGGCTACACCTTC. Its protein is CASSLWLQVGISNYGYTF.

Written as DNA, the CDR3 is TGTGCCAGCAGCTTACAGGGCAGAAGCCAAGAGACCCAGTACTTC. Encoded protein: CASSLQGRSQETQYF. The J gene is TRBJ2-5, the V gene TRBV28; a weak D match, TRBD1 (6 bases). V was clipped by 6 bases and J by 1 base, with 15 bases between them. Germline CDR1 MDHEN, CDR2 SYDVKM. The CDR3 is made up of 15 amino acids.

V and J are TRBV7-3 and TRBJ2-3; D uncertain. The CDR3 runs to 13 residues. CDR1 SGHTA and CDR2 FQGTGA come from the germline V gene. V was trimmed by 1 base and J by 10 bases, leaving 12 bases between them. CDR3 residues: CASSLISDDPQYF. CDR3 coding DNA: TGTGCCAGCAGCTTAATTTCTGACGACCCGCAGTATTTT.

CDR3 protein: CASSFPGQGSDSPLHF. The CDR3 DNA reads TGTGCCAGCAGTTTCCCTGGACAGGGGAGCGACTCACCCCTCCACTTT. The rearrangement joins TRBV28 to TRBJ1-6; 9 bases align to TRBD1. The CDR3 loop spans 16 amino acids. J lost 10 bases, V lost 3 bases, and 10 bases had no gene match. The germline V gene encodes CDR1 MDHEN and CDR2 SYDVKM. The whole variable domain, filled in from reference TRBV28 and TRBJ1-6, reads DVKVTQSSRYLVKRTGEKVFLECVQDMDHENMFWYRQDPGLGLRLIYFSYDVKMKEKGDIPEGYSVSREKKERFSLILESASTNQTSMYLCASSFPGQGSDSPLHFGNGTRLTVT.

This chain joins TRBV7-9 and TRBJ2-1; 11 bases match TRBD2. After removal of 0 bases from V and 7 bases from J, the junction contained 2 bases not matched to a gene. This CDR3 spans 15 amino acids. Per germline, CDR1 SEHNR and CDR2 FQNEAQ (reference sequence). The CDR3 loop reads CASSLASGGANEQFF. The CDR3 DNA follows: TGTGCCAGCAGCTTAGCTAGCGGGGGGGCTAATGAGCAGTTCTTC.

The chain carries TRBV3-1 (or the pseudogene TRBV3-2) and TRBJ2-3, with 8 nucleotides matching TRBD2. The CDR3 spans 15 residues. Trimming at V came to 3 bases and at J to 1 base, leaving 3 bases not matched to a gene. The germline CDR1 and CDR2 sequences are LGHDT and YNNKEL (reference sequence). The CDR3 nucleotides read TGTGCCAGCAGCCACGGGGGGGCCGGCACAGATACGCAGTATTTT. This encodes CASSHGGAGTDTQYF.

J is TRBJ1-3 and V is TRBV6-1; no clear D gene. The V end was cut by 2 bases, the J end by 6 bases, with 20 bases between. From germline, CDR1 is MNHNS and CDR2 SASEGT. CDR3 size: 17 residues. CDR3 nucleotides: TGTGCCAGCAGTGAACATGTGGCGTCAGCGGTTGAAAACACCATATATTTT. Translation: CASSEHVASAVENTIYF.

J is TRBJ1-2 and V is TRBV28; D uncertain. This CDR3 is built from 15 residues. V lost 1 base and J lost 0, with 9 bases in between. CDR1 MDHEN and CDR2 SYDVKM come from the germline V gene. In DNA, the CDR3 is TGTGCCAGCAGTTTATCTCTAGTAGCTAACTATGGCTACACCTTC. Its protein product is CASSLSLVANYGYTF.